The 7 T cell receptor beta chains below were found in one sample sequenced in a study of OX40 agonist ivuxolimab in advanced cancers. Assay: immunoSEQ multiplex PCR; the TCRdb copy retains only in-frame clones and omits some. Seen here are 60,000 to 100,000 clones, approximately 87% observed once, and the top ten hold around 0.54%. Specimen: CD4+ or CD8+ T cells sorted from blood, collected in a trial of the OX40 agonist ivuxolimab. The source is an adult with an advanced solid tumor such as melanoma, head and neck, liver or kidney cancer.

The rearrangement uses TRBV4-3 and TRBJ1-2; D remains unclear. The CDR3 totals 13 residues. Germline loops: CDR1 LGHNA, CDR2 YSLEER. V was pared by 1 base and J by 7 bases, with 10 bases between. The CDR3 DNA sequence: TGCGCCAGCAGCCAAGTGAGGCAGTTTGGCTACACCTTC. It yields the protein CASSQVRQFGYTF.

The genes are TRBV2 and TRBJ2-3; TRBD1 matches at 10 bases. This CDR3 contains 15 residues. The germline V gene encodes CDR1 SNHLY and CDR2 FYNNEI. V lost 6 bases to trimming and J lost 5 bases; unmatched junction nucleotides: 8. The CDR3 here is CASRPDRGRGDTQYF. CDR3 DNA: TGTGCCAGCAGGCCCGACAGGGGGCGCGGAGATACGCAGTATTTT.

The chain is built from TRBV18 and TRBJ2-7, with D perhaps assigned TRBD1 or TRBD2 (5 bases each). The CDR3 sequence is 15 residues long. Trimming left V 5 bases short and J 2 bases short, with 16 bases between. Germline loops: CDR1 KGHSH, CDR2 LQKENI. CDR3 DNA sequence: TGTGCCAGCTCAACGGGGCCCCGGGGAACCTACGAGCAGTACTTC. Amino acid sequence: CASSTGPRGTYEQYF.

CDR3 protein: CASSLGLAGPYEQYF. The CDR3 region has the DNA TGTGCCAGCAGCTTAGGACTAGCGGGTCCCTACGAGCAGTACTTC. The genes are TRBV7-2 and TRBJ2-7; 10 bases are a match to TRBD2. Germline loops: CDR1 SGHTA, CDR2 FQGNSA. The J segment lost 2 bases and the V segment lost 1 base, leaving 2 bases of the junction unmatched. CDR3 length: 15 amino acids.

The CDR3 coding sequence is TGTGCCAGCAGCAGACAAATTACCTACGAGCAGTACTTC. Its translation is CASSRQITYEQYF. This chain links TRBV6-6 with TRBJ2-7; D unclear. The CDR3 sequence is 13 residues long. The germline V and J ends were trimmed by 6 bases and 2 bases, with 11 bases remaining between them. CDR1 is MNHNY and CDR2 is SVGAGI in the germline V gene (reference sequence).

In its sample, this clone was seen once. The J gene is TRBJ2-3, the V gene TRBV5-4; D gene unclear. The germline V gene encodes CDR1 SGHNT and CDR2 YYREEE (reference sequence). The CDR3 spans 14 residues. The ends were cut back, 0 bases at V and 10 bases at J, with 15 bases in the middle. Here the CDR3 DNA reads TGTGCCAGCAGCTTGGACCAGGATGGGTACGCGCAGTATTTT. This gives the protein CASSLDQDGYAQYF.

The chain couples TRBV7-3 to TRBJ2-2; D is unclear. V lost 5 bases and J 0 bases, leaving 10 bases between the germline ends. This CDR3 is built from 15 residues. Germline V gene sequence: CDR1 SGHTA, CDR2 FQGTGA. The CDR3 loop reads CASSPGVSNTGELFF. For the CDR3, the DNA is TGTGCCAGCAGCCCAGGAGTTTCGAACACCGGGGAGCTGTTTTTT.